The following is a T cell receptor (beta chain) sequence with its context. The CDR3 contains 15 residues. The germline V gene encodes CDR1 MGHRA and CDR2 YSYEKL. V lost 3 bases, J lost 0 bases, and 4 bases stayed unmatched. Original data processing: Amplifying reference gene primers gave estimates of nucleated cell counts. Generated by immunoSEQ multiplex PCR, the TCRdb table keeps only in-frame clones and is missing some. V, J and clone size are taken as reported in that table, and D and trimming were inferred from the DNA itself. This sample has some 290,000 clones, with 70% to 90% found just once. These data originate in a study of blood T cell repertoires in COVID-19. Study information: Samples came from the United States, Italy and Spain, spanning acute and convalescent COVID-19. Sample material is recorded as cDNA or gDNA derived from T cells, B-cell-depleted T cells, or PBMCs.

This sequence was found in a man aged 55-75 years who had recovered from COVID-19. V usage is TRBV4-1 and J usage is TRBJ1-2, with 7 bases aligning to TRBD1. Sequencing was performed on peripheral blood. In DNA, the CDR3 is TGCGCCAGCAGCCAGCAACAGGGGTCTAACTATGGCTACACCTTC. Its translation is CASSQQQGSNYGYTF.